This TCR beta chain was sequenced during a study of Ad26.COV2.S vaccination and SARS-CoV-2 variants. A word on this clone: Its target is not known.

Findings and caveats of the study: Post-vaccination breadth of spike-specific CD8+ and CD4+ T cell responses was reportedly substantial. Responses of T cells in total may have been underestimated by the TCR breadth and depth analyses. Vaccine recipients showed a spike-specific TCR breadth that was higher than in placebo recipients.

Germline CDR1 reads ENHRY; CDR2 reads SYGVKD. With 1 base removed from V and 0 bases from J, the gap between germline ends came to 13 bases. CDR3 length: 16 residues. Profiled with immunoSEQ multiplex PCR; TCRdb holds only in-frame clones, not every one. Among 40,000 to 55,000 clones listed, 65% to 90% were seen once. This specimen was peripheral blood, taken after recovery from COVID-19. The sequence was collected from a human donor who had recovered from COVID-19. The gene calls are TRBV10-3 and TRBJ2-7; TRBD2 is a possible D gene (6 bases). The DNA of the CDR3 is TGTGCCATCAGTGAGTGGGGCAAGCGGGTCTCCTACGAGCAGTACTTC. It codes for CAISEWGKRVSYEQYF.